These T cell receptor beta chains were read from a single sample in a study of shared clonotypes between healthy human individuals. The data were produced by immunoSEQ multiplex PCR, yet TCRdb's version contains in-frame clones alone and is incomplete. Here the sample spans about 730,000 clones, 72% being singletons. The sequenced sample consisted of memory CD4+ T cells sorted from blood. Receptors were obtained from a woman aged 25 to 39 in good health. The CDR3 runs from the conserved cysteine through the conserved F or W. The order of the fields is V gene, J gene, CDR3 protein.

TRBV10-2	TRBJ1-5	CASSPWEVGDQPQHF
TRBV7-2	TRBJ2-7	CASSWPVSGHEQYF
TRBV5-1	TRBJ2-2	CASSWANGVSGELFF
TRBV5-4	TRBJ1-4	CASSQDTGALNEKLFF
TRBV27	TRBJ1-2	CASKKLGPNYGYTF
TRBV9	TRBJ2-7	CASSVGPSSYEQYF
TRBV19	TRBJ1-5	CASSTTGGGGQPQHF
TRBV5-8	TRBJ2-6	CASSFLISGANVLTF
TRBV5-1	TRBJ1-4	CASSPGQGNEKLFF
TRBV20-1	TRBJ2-1	CSANREGEQFF
TRBV6-1	TRBJ2-5	CASTIGTGEGETQYF
TRBV18	TRBJ2-7	CASSYSYEQYF
TRBV11-2	TRBJ1-2	CASSVGQGRGGYTF
TRBV30	TRBJ1-6	CAWSATRDSPLHF
TRBV19	TRBJ2-7	CASSSLAGGLYEQYF
TRBV19	TRBJ2-3	CASSTSGRDTQYF
TRBV5-1	TRBJ2-1	CASSLDLGLGRISNVRYTNEQFF
TRBV7-9	TRBJ1-2	CASSLVGPNYGYTF
TRBV4-1	TRBJ2-7	CASSHFSGRAVDEQYF
TRBV28	TRBJ2-1	CASGTPSEAYNEQFF
TRBV27	TRBJ2-7	CASSARLAGGRNYEQYF
TRBV6-5	TRBJ1-5	CASSQGGDGAAQHF
TRBV29-1	TRBJ2-5	CSVEGTITGRVVETQYF
TRBV2	TRBJ2-2	CASSLLAGVTGELFF
TRBV7-8	TRBJ1-5	CASSQGRERNQPQHF
TRBV27	TRBJ2-7	CASRARYSGLFYEQYF
TRBV19	TRBJ1-5	CASSSGRMLANQPQHF
TRBV7-6	TRBJ2-7	CASKAGSSYEQYF
TRBV19	TRBJ2-5	CASSWGLAGGETQYF
TRBV5-1	TRBJ2-1	CASSFLAGSYNEQFF
TRBV14	TRBJ2-5	CASSPIRAGEGETQYF
TRBV6-1	TRBJ2-7	CASGPGQGVWYEQYF
TRBV28	TRBJ2-2	CATTSPSANTGELFF
TRBV2	TRBJ2-5	CASRLQGETQYF
TRBV2	TRBJ1-5	CASSELGTEGQPQHF
TRBV7-3	TRBJ1-1	CASSLTENTEAFF
TRBV27	TRBJ2-2	CASSLRQGVTGELFF
TRBV11-2	TRBJ1-1	CASGGAGLGTEAFF
TRBV15	TRBJ1-1	CATSVSSVRPAFF
TRBV13	TRBJ2-7	CASSIAVFGSFEVGEQYF
TRBV5-4	TRBJ2-2	CASSWGDRGLFGTNTGELFF
TRBV7-9	TRBJ1-1	CASSPGGVNLGAFF
TRBV7-2	TRBJ1-2	CASSLGRGISGYTF
TRBV5-1	TRBJ2-7	CASSPGSRGDEQYF
TRBV18	TRBJ2-2	CASSLYTGELFF
TRBV30	TRBJ2-5	CAWSLGGSQETQYF
TRBV19	TRBJ2-5	CASRPTDTGLRQYF
TRBV27	TRBJ2-1	CASSQGVEQFF
TRBV28	TRBJ2-3	CASSLVGGTDTQYF